A single sample is the source of the 12 T cell receptor beta chains below, sequenced in a study of CD8 T cells in ankylosing spondylitis (dated by TCRdb to about 2017). Libraries were constructed by 5' RACE. TCRdb names Illumina HiSeq 2500 as the instrument used. Using fastp at Q25 and MiXCR, TCRdb reprocessed the public reads and kept productive beta chains. Rows matching on CDR3 protein sequence are summarized as one entry with the most common DNA and genes. The sample table lists about 130,000 distinct CDR3 sequences, roughly 18% of them with a count of one. Of the sample, roughly 30% is held by the ten largest clones. Their recognized antigens are unknown. The investigation overall reported the following: Blood from ankylosing spondylitis patients appeared to be characterized by a TCR beta motif made up of several highly homologous amino acid variants.

Sequencing used blood, either unsorted or a sorted T cell fraction (not recorded which). Receptors were obtained from a male donor with ankylosing spondylitis.

The CDR3 loop reads CSADTYNEQFF. The CDR3 nucleotides are TGCAGTGCGGACACCTACAATGAGCAGTTCTTC. The chain is built from TRBV20-1 and TRBJ2-1; tentative D call: TRBD1 (5 bases). CDR1 and CDR2 (germline): DFQATT, SNEGSKA (reference sequence). The CDR3 sequence is 11 residues long. Trimming shortened V by 6 bases and J by 2 bases, and 5 bases separated the two germline ends.

V usage is TRBV7-2 and J usage is TRBJ2-2, with 8 bases aligning to TRBD2. CDR3 length: 15 residues. The germline V gene encodes CDR1 SGHTA and CDR2 FQGNSA. The V segment lost 3 bases and the J segment 0 bases; nucleotides outside the gene matches: 0. The CDR3 protein is CASSLGLANTGELFF. The CDR3 DNA follows: TGTGCCAGCAGCTTGGGACTAGCGAACACCGGGGAGCTGTTTTTT. The full variable domain, rest sourced from reference TRBV7-2 and TRBJ2-2, is GAGVSQSPSNKVTEKGKDVELRCDPISGHTALYWYRQSLGQGLEFLIYFQGNSAPDKSGLPSDRFSAERTGGSVSTLTIQRTQQEDSAVYLCASSLGLANTGELFFGEGSRLTVL.

This clonotype was found a few times. The chain recombines TRBV21-1 with TRBJ2-7. TRBV21-1 is classified as a pseudogene. CDR3 length: 15 amino acids. In DNA, the CDR3 is TGTGCCAGCAGTAAACTAGAAACGGGGACCTACGAGCAGTACTTC. Translated: CASSKLETGTYEQYF.

The J gene is TRBJ2-2, the V gene TRBV12-3 or TRBV12-4; no definite D call. The CDR3 spans 18 residues. V was trimmed by 1 base and J by 1 base, leaving 16 bases between them. CDR3 in amino acids: CASSLGQHLTKNTGELFF. The DNA for the CDR3 is TGTGCCAGCAGTTTAGGCCAGCATCTCACTAAGAACACCGGGGAGCTGTTTTTT.

As concerns this clonotype: At one end the junction does not follow the germline gene, possibly because of a read error. The CDR3 sequence is CAGSFQTGTSGRALNEQFF. DNA for the CDR3: TGTGCCGGCAGTTTTCAGACAGGGACTAGCGGGAGGGCCCTCAATGAGCAGTTCTTC. The rearrangement uses TRBV28 and TRBJ2-1, with 16 bases that match TRBD2. The CDR3 runs 19 residues. CDR1 MDHEN and CDR2 SYDVKM come from the germline V gene.

This chain links TRBV7-9 with TRBJ2-1; 12 nucleotides match TRBD2. The length of the CDR3 is 16 residues. The germline CDR1 and CDR2 sequences are SEHNR and FQNEAQ (reference sequence). J lost 7 bases, V lost 5 bases, and 9 bases had no gene match. CDR3 sequence: CASSAKLAGGRNEQFF. The CDR3 DNA reads TGTGCCAGCAGCGCCAAACTAGCGGGAGGTAGAAATGAGCAGTTCTTC.

V usage is TRBV7-8 and J usage is TRBJ2-1; 8 bases line up with TRBD1. V shed 5 bases, J shed 6 bases, and the junction held 9 bases outside the gene matches. The CDR3 length is 15 residues. Germline CDR1 and CDR2: SGHVS and FQNEAQ. In DNA, the CDR3 is TGTGCCAGCAGCCAAGGCCAGGGGGCAGGCAATGAGCAGTTCTTC. This codes for CASSQGQGAGNEQFF.

There are a few counts of this clonotype. This chain links TRBV9 with TRBJ2-7; TRBD1 might be the D (5 bases). With 4 bases removed from V and 7 bases from J, the gap between germline ends came to 15 bases. The CDR3 extends over 13 amino acids. CDR1 and CDR2 from the germline V gene are SGDLS and YYNGEE. CDR3 sequence reads: CASSPPGKGEQYF. The DNA for the CDR3 is TGTGCCAGCAGCCCTCCAGGGAAAGGAGAGCAGTACTTC. Full variable domain (remainder filled in from reference TRBV9 and TRBJ2-7): DSGVTQTPKHLITATGQRVTLRCSPRSGDLSVYWYQQSLDQGLQFLIQYYNGEERAKGNILERFSAQQFPDLHSELNLSSLELGDSALYFCASSPPGKGEQYFGPGTRLTVT.

The chain joins TRBV12-3 or TRBV12-4 to TRBJ1-6; D uncertain. The CDR3 loop spans 12 amino acids. V shed 7 bases and J shed 7 bases, with 8 bases lying between them. The CDR3 coding sequence is TGTGCCAGCACCCTCGTAAATTCACCCCTCCACTTT. The encoded protein is CASTLVNSPLHF.

This clonotype appeared a few times. The J gene is TRBJ2-2, the V gene TRBV9; D assignment may be TRBD1 or TRBD2 (6 bases each). With 4 bases removed from V and 0 bases from J, the gap between germline ends came to 19 bases. The germline V gene encodes CDR1 SGDLS and CDR2 YYNGEE. This CDR3 spans 18 amino acids. This CDR3 is CASSSNPKGGSNTGELFF. DNA for the CDR3: TGTGCCAGCAGCTCCAATCCAAAGGGGGGTTCGAACACCGGGGAGCTGTTTTTT.

In DNA form, the CDR3 reads TGTGCCAGCAGCGTAGGGGACAGTTCGGCCTACGAGCAGTACTTC. This encodes CASSVGDSSAYEQYF. V is TRBV9 and J is TRBJ2-7; 7 positions agree with TRBD1. This CDR3 spans 15 amino acids. The trim removed 0 bases at V and 2 bases at J, leaving 5 bases unmatched. Germline V gene sequence: CDR1 SGDLS, CDR2 YYNGEE.

This chain connects TRBV9 to TRBJ2-7, with a tentative D call TRBD2 (5 bases). Per germline, CDR1 SGDLS and CDR2 YYNGEE. Trimming shortened V by 3 bases and J by 1 base, and 14 bases separated the two germline ends. The CDR3 runs 15 residues. CDR3 nucleotide sequence: TGTGCCAGCAGCGATACGGGGTCAACTTCCTACGAGCAGTACTTC. This sequence encodes CASSDTGSTSYEQYF.